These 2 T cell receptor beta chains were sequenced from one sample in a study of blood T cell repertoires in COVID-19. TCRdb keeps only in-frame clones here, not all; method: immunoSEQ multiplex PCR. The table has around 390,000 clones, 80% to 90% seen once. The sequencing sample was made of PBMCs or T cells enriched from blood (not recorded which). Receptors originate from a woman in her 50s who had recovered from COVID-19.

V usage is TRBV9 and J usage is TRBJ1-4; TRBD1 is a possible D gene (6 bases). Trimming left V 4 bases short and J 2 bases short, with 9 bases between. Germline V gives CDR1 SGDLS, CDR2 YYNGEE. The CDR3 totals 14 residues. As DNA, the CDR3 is TGTGCCAGCAGCTTCCAGGGGACTAATGAAAAACTGTTTTTT. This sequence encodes CASSFQGTNEKLFF. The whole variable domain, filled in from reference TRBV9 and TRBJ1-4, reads DSGVTQTPKHLITATGQRVTLRCSPRSGDLSVYWYQQSLDQGLQFLIQYYNGEERAKGNILERFSAQQFPDLHSELNLSSLELGDSALYFCASSFQGTNEKLFFGSGTQLSVL.

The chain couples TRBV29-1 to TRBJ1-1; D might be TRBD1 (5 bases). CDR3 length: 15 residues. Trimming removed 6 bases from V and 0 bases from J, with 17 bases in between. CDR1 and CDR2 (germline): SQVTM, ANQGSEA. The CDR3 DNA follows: TGCAGCGTCGCCTTGGGAATGGACATGAACACTGAAGCTTTCTTT. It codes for CSVALGMDMNTEAFF.